A selection of T cell receptor beta chains follows, all from one sample in a study of glioma-infiltrating T cells after dendritic cell vaccination. Measured with immunoSEQ multiplex PCR; TCRdb has only the in-frame clones, and not every one. The profile shows 93,000 or so clones, roughly three quarters of them singletons. Sequences were derived from blood, sampled before dendritic cell vaccination. Source of these receptors: a human donor with glioblastoma. CDR3s include the opening cysteine and the closing phenylalanine or tryptophan. The D gene is left open where the match is weak. Clone size is shown for a subset of rows, as once, few, many or a class of expanded clone.

v_gene	abundance	j_gene	d_gene	CDR3aa	CDR3nt
TRBV10-1	few	TRBJ1-1	TRBD1	CASRPDRGTEAFF	TGCGCCAGCAGGCCCGACAGGGGCACTGAAGCTTTCTTT
TRBV30	once	TRBJ1-1	NA	CAWSSAGPLFDTEAFF	TGTGCCTGGAGCTCGGCAGGGCCCCTTTTCGACACTGAAGCTTTCTTT
TRBV6-1	once	TRBJ1-2	NA	CASSEAAGAGYTF	TGTGCCAGCAGTGAAGCGGCAGGGGCCGGCTACACCTTC
TRBV4-1	NA	TRBJ2-3	TRBD2	CASSQERGRTDTQYF	TGCGCCAGCAGCCAGGAGCGGGGGCGCACAGATACGCAGTATTTT
TRBV9	NA	TRBJ2-7	TRBD2	CASSVGGSGKSYEQYF	TGTGCCAGCAGCGTAGGAGGAAGCGGGAAGTCCTACGAGCAGTACTTC
TRBV6-1	NA	TRBJ2-4	NA	CASLPRSLAKNIQYF	TGTGCCAGCCTCCCGCGGTCCCTAGCCAAAAACATTCAGTACTTC
TRBV6-5	NA	TRBJ1-4	TRBD1	CASSRHRDRDEKLFF	TGTGCCAGCAGCCGCCACCGGGACAGGGATGAAAAACTGTTTTTT
TRBV18	NA	TRBJ1-2	TRBD1	CASSPRNPGQGAGDYGYTF	TGTGCCAGCTCACCACGTAACCCGGGACAGGGGGCGGGAGACTATGGCTACACCTTC
TRBV5-8	few	TRBJ1-2	TRBD1	CASSSLGQGRNGYTF	TGTGCCAGCAGCTCCCTCGGACAGGGCCGGAATGGCTACACCTTC
TRBV4-1	NA	TRBJ2-7	TRBD1	CASSQTGTGGYEQYF	TGCGCCAGCAGCCAGACCGGGACAGGGGGCTACGAGCAGTACTTC
TRBV9	few	TRBJ2-1	NA	CASSVGLGVSSYNEQFF	TGTGCCAGCAGCGTAGGGTTAGGGGTGAGCTCCTACAATGAGCAGTTCTTC
TRBV5-1	NA	TRBJ2-2	TRBD1	CASSFNRGRGSNTGELFF	TGCGCCAGCAGCTTCAACAGGGGGCGCGGTTCGAACACCGGGGAGCTGTTTTTT
TRBV29-1	NA	TRBJ2-3	NA	CSVGPSADTQYF	TGCAGCGTTGGGCCCTCCGCAGATACGCAGTATTTT
TRBV2	NA	TRBJ2-2	TRBD2	CASTLGGGVHGGELFF	TGTGCCAGCACTCTCGGGGGGGGCGTACACGGCGGGGAGCTGTTTTTT
TRBV6-1	NA	TRBJ2-2	NA	CASRLGYTGELFF	TGTGCCAGCAGACTAGGTTATACCGGGGAGCTGTTTTTT
TRBV7-9	NA	TRBJ1-1	NA	CASSYSEQVVDTEAFF	TGTGCCAGCAGCTACTCTGAACAGGTAGTAGACACTGAAGCTTTCTTT
TRBV28	NA	TRBJ1-5	NA	CASSTQGSGQPQHF	TGTGCCAGCAGCACGCAGGGATCCGGACAGCCCCAGCATTTT
TRBV13	NA	TRBJ2-5	NA	CASSLEPAEVGNQETQYF	TGTGCCAGCAGCTTAGAACCCGCGGAGGTGGGAAACCAAGAGACCCAGTACTTC
TRBV6-5	NA	TRBJ2-1	TRBD2	CASSFLGGTNEQFF	TGTGCCAGCAGTTTCCTCGGGGGGACCAATGAGCAGTTCTTC
TRBV9	NA	TRBJ2-2	TRBD1	CASSVGVGGTGTNTGELFF	TGTGCCAGCAGCGTGGGGGTAGGTGGGACAGGGACGAACACCGGGGAGCTGTTTTTT
TRBV2	NA	TRBJ2-7	TRBD2	CASGGETKVEQYF	TGTGCCAGCGGGGGGGAAACAAAGGTCGAGCAGTACTTC
TRBV2	NA	TRBJ1-4	TRBD1	CASRLTGGSEKLFF	TGTGCCAGCAGGCTCACAGGGGGCTCAGAAAAACTGTTTTTT
TRBV11-2	NA	TRBJ2-7	NA	CASSSGQPYEQYF	TGTGCCAGCAGCTCCGGACAGCCCTACGAGCAGTACTTC
TRBV7-9	few	TRBJ1-5	NA	CASSRGTSYQPQHF	TGTGCCAGCAGCCGCGGGACTTCCTATCAGCCCCAGCATTTT
TRBV27	NA	TRBJ1-1	TRBD1	CASGQGLNTEAFF	TGTGCCAGCGGACAGGGTTTGAACACTGAAGCTTTCTTT
TRBV18	NA	TRBJ2-7	TRBD2	CASSALTRLAGGEQYF	TGTGCCAGCTCAGCACTGACCCGCTTAGCGGGAGGCGAGCAGTACTTC
TRBV19	NA	TRBJ1-1	TRBD1	CASSPDRGRYPLNTEAFF	TGTGCCAGTAGTCCAGACAGGGGCCGATACCCCCTGAACACTGAAGCTTTCTTT
TRBV6-1	NA	TRBJ1-5	TRBD1	CASSGAGGLQPQHF	TGTGCCAGCAGTGGGGCAGGGGGCCTTCAGCCCCAGCATTTT
TRBV15	NA	TRBJ2-1	TRBD1	CATSRGDRENEQFF	TGTGCCACCAGCAGAGGAGACAGGGAGAATGAGCAGTTCTTC
TRBV30	NA	TRBJ1-2	TRBD1	CARDSVHYGYTF	TGTGCCCGGGACAGCGTTCACTATGGCTACACCTTC
TRBV29-1	few	TRBJ2-7	TRBD2	CSVTVAGTYEQYF	TGCAGCGTCACTGTAGCGGGGACCTACGAGCAGTACTTC
TRBV10-3	NA	TRBJ1-2	NA	CAITGNSAGYTF	TGTGCCATCACAGGCAACTCTGCTGGCTACACCTTC
TRBV7-2	few	TRBJ2-1	NA	CASSFDRGSYNEQFF	TGTGCCAGCAGCTTCGATCGGGGCTCCTACAATGAGCAGTTCTTC
TRBV10-2	NA	TRBJ2-7	NA	CASSESQGEQYF	TGCGCCAGCAGTGAGTCCCAGGGGGAGCAGTACTTC
TRBV20-1	NA	TRBJ1-1	NA	CSARQVREAFF	TGCAGTGCTAGACAGGTTCGTGAAGCTTTCTTT
TRBV5-1	NA	TRBJ2-5	NA	CASSLVAPQETQYF	TGCGCCAGCAGCTTGGTGGCTCCCCAAGAGACCCAGTACTTC
TRBV10-3	NA	TRBJ1-1	NA	CAISDLVNTEAFF	TGTGCCATCAGTGACCTAGTTAACACTGAAGCTTTCTTT
TRBV9	NA	TRBJ2-2	NA	CASGGRGNTGELFF	TGTGCCAGCGGCGGGCGGGGGAACACCGGGGAGCTGTTTTTT
TRBV6-5	NA	TRBJ2-7	NA	CASSYAGRAVYEQYF	TGTGCCAGCAGTTACGCGGGTCGGGCAGTCTACGAGCAGTACTTC
TRBV5-4	few	TRBJ2-7	TRBD1	CASSLGNGQVSYEQYF	TGTGCCAGCAGCTTGGGGAACGGACAGGTCTCCTACGAGCAGTACTTC
TRBV28	NA	TRBJ2-7	TRBD2	CASSSQPLSSGRSMDGSYEQYF	TGTGCCAGCAGTTCCCAGCCGCTATCTAGCGGGAGGTCGATGGACGGCTCCTACGAGCAGTACTTC
TRBV10-2	once	TRBJ2-2	NA	CASSTRTGELFF	TGCGCCAGCAGCACCCGGACCGGGGAGCTGTTTTTT
TRBV6-1	NA	TRBJ1-6	NA	CASSEGNRVWQGNSPLHF	TGTGCCAGCAGTGAAGGAAATCGGGTTTGGCAGGGAAATTCACCCCTCCACTTT
TRBV27	NA	TRBJ1-1	TRBD1	CASSPQGEGEAFF	TGTGCCAGCAGTCCACAGGGGGAGGGTGAAGCTTTCTTT
TRBV27	NA	TRBJ1-2	NA	CASSLLSSGGFAYGYTF	TGTGCCAGCAGTTTATTATCATCAGGAGGCTTCGCCTATGGCTACACCTTC
TRBV28	NA	TRBJ1-2	NA	CASSLPRGVQFGYTF	TGTGCCAGCAGTTTGCCCAGGGGAGTTCAGTTCGGCTACACCTTC
TRBV19	NA	TRBJ2-4	TRBD2	CASSKGTSGRQNIQYF	TGTGCCAGTAGTAAGGGGACTAGCGGGAGACAGAACATTCAGTACTTC
TRBV7-7	NA	TRBJ2-1	NA	CASSLGSPFGNEQFF	TGTGCTAGCAGCTTAGGTAGCCCCTTCGGCAATGAGCAGTTCTTC
TRBV28	NA	TRBJ1-2	NA	CALGGNYGYTF	TGTGCCCTTGGCGGTAACTATGGCTACACCTTC
TRBV9	NA	TRBJ1-2	NA	CASSVADRTAANYGYTF	TGTGCCAGCAGCGTAGCTGATAGGACAGCAGCTAACTATGGCTACACCTTC
TRBV7-3	NA	TRBJ2-1	TRBD1	CASSPQAGGGRNEQFF	TGTGCCAGCAGTCCCCAGGCAGGGGGCGGACGCAATGAGCAGTTCTTC
TRBV5-1	NA	TRBJ2-7	NA	CASSLDPRTTYEQYF	TGCGCCAGCAGCTTGGATCCCAGGACTACCTACGAGCAGTACTTC
TRBV21-1	NA	TRBJ2-7	NA	CASSPSPYEQYF	TGTGCCAGCAGCCCCTCTCCCTACGAGCAGTACTTC
TRBV28	once	TRBJ2-7	NA	CASSSHPRSSYEQYF	TGTGCCAGCAGTTCGCATCCTAGGAGCTCCTACGAGCAGTACTTC
TRBV10-3	NA	TRBJ2-1	TRBD2	CAVSSSGGYNEQFF	TGTGCCGTCTCAAGTAGCGGGGGATACAATGAGCAGTTCTTC
TRBV27	once	TRBJ2-7	NA	CASSLWWGEPYEQYF	TGTGCCAGCAGCCTGTGGTGGGGGGAACCCTACGAGCAGTACTTC
TRBV4-2	NA	TRBJ2-7	NA	CASSQERDEQYF	TGTGCCAGCAGCCAAGAGCGGGACGAGCAGTACTTC
TRBV5-1	NA	TRBJ1-1	NA	CASSLTRGGEAFF	TGCGCCAGCAGCTTGACCCGAGGTGGTGAAGCTTTCTTT
TRBV5-1	NA	TRBJ2-3	NA	CASSRMRGGTATDTQYF	TGCGCCAGCAGCCGAATGCGGGGTGGGACAGCCACAGATACGCAGTATTTT